This TCR beta chain derives from a study of patients and donors after allogeneic stem cell transplantation. TCRdb independently ran MiXCR on the RT-PCR reads; one entry per CDR3 protein. The data contain roughly 940,000 distinct CDR3 sequences, about a sixth of them singletons. This clonotype was seen a handful of times. The origin of this receptor is a human donor who was either an allogeneic HSCT recipient or a stem cell or donor lymphocyte infusion donor (not recorded which). It is not recorded whose cells these are; they may come from a transplant donor. The sequenced sample consisted of blood, either unsorted or a sorted T cell fraction (not recorded which).

The CDR3 bases are TGTGCCAGCAGCTTGGGGGGACAGGTTTCTGAAAAACTGTTTTTT. This encodes CASSLGGQVSEKLFF. This chain uses TRBV5-8 with TRBJ1-4; 8 bases are shared with TRBD1. Trimming at V came to 0 bases and at J to 7 bases, leaving 5 bases not matched to a gene. Germline assignment: CDR1 SGHTS and CDR2 YDEGEE. This CDR3 region has 15 residues.